Shown below are 5 T cell receptor beta chains from a single sample sequenced in a study of neurological immune-mediated disorders. TCRdb called the 5' RACE reads again in MiXCR, with one record for every CDR3 protein. This sample yields roughly 56,000 distinct CDR3 sequences, of which roughly 10% are seen a single time; 1.5% to 2% belongs to the top ten. Sequencing input: PBMCs. The receptors come from a man aged 55 to 70 in good health.

This clonotype was counted a few times. The chain recombines TRBV6-1 with TRBJ1-2; D is unclear. From germline, CDR1 is MNHNS and CDR2 SASEGT. The V and J ends lost 6 bases and 2 bases respectively, with 16 bases between them. The CDR3 covers 15 residues. The CDR3 is CASSELLNRNYGYTF. The CDR3 DNA reads as TGTGCCAGCAGCGAACTCCTTAATCGGAACTATGGCTACACCTTC.

This clonotype was observed at least ten times. The chain joins TRBV5-1 to TRBJ1-3; 8 nucleotides match TRBD1. The J segment lost 4 bases and the V segment lost 3 bases, leaving 3 bases of the junction unmatched. Germline V CDR1 and CDR2: SGHRS, YFSETQ. CDR3 size: 14 residues. The CDR3 coding sequence is TGCGCCAGCAGCTCACAGGGGGAAGGAAACACCATATATTTT. Its translation is CASSSQGEGNTIYF.

At least ten counts were recorded for this clonotype. This chain links TRBV27 with TRBJ2-7; TRBD1 matches at 7 bases. This CDR3 region has 13 residues. The germline V gene has CDR1 MNHEY and CDR2 SMNVEV (reference sequence). The V gene end was trimmed by 2 bases and the J gene end by 4 bases; junction bases not matched to a gene: 2. The CDR3 DNA follows: TGTGCCAGCAGTTTAAGGGACAGATACGAGCAGTACTTC. Translated, it gives CASSLRDRYEQYF.

This clonotype has ten or more counts. The chain joins TRBV6-1 to TRBJ2-2; no reliable D call. The V end was cut by 2 bases, the J end by 6 bases, with 7 bases between. Germline V gene lookup returns CDR1 MNHNS and CDR2 SASEGT. The CDR3 spans 13 residues. In DNA form, the CDR3 reads TGTGCCAGCAGTGAATTTGGTCCCGGGGAGCTGTTTTTT. Amino acid sequence: CASSEFGPGELFF.

This clonotype has a handful of counts. The J gene is TRBJ2-7, the V gene TRBV19; tentatively, D is TRBD1 or TRBD2 (5 bases each). CDR3 length: 15 residues. Germline loops: CDR1 LNHDA, CDR2 SQIVND (reference sequence). V gave up 0 bases and J gave up 2 bases, with 11 bases separating them. CDR3 sequence reads: CASSIDPGPPYEQYF. In DNA, the CDR3 is TGTGCCAGTAGTATAGATCCGGGACCGCCCTACGAGCAGTACTTC.